This is a list of T cell receptor beta chains from one sample in a study of monozygotic twins with inflammatory bowel disease. One entry per CDR3 protein, without DNA, is what TCRdb gives after re-calling the 5' RACE reads. The sample is made up of 170,000 or so distinct CDR3 sequences, and the top ten hold about 7.4% of it. Sequencing used blood. The receptors shown here come from a human donor with ulcerative colitis or Crohn's disease, or a healthy co-twin of an affected twin (not recorded which). Each CDR3 is given with its conserved first and last residue.

TRBJ2-3,TRBV5-1,CASSLAGSPDTQYF
TRBJ2-5,TRBV4-1,CASSQGRRFQETQYF
TRBJ2-3,TRBV19,CASSTGTDTQYF
TRBJ2-2,TRBV7-9,CASSPKGAASTGELFF
TRBJ1-1,TRBV6-1,CASSERGTGRVVAFF
TRBJ1-1,TRBV7-2,CASSIPSTEAFF
TRBJ2-1,TRBV5-5,CASSFQGGDYNEQFF
TRBJ2-1,TRBV7-9,CASSLYPGGLNEQFF
TRBJ1-4,TRBV6-1,CASSPGGNRPFATNEKLFF
TRBJ2-3,TRBV5-1,CASSPLVEDTQYF
TRBJ1-2,TRBV19,CASSMVPGDYGYTF
TRBJ1-1,TRBV29-1,CSVARRSQNTEAFF
TRBJ1-5,TRBV20-1,CSASRASNQPQHF
TRBJ2-3,TRBV6-2/TRBV6-3,CASTRTRGGTDTQYF
TRBJ1-5,TRBV12-3/TRBV12-4,CASSSPWVQPQHF
TRBJ1-3,TRBV20-1,CSVGWGVSGNTIYF